This TCR beta chain was documented in a study of T cell responses to AZD1222 COVID-19 vaccine. Study results and caveats: CD4 TCRs linked to vaccination spanned spike, dominating at 160-218 and 743-854. Baseline antibody screening turned up just six seropositive AZD1222 recipients. Reports indicate that nearly half of spike-specific TCRs are directed at unmutated variant regions.

Method: immunoSEQ multiplex PCR; TCRdb's copy keeps in-frame clones and lacks some. The sample records 150,000 to 200,000 clones, around 92% being singletons. Notes on this clone: Its matching antigen is unknown.

This clonotype originated in an adult who received the AZD1222 COVID-19 vaccine. The sample was peripheral blood, taken 28 days after the second AZD1222 dose.

The DNA of the CDR3 is TGTGCCAGCAGTTTTGGTAGCGGCTCCTACGAGCAGTACTTC. It translates to CASSFGSGSYEQYF. V is TRBV27 and J is TRBJ2-7; possible D gene TRBD2, 6 bases. This CDR3 is built from 14 residues. V lost 3 bases and J 0 bases, leaving 9 bases between the germline ends. CDR1 and CDR2 from the germline V gene are MNHEY and SMNVEV (reference sequence).